This TCR beta chain derives from a study of blood T cell repertoires in COVID-19. Study information: PBMCs, B-cell-depleted T cells, or T cells provided the cDNA or gDNA that made up the material.

Cohort allocation depended upon clinical history that participants reported. Cohort 3 recovered donors had two negative PCRs, clearance, or symptom resolution. Germline-derived CDR1 and CDR2 are LGHNA and YNFKEQ. CDR3 length: 17 residues. Trimming removed 4 bases from V and 0 bases from J, with 16 bases in between. Per the authors' pipeline: Counts of nucleated cells, estimated from reference gene primer amplification, were obtained. TCRdb's copy holds only in-frame clones and misses some; the assay was immunoSEQ multiplex PCR. The V and J calls and clone size were taken over from that table, and D and trimming were inferred from the DNA. The sample contains 250,000 to 350,000 clones, about 88% of which appear only once. This clone is a singleton in its sample.

The sequencing sample was made of PBMCs or T cells enriched from blood (not recorded which). The source is a man in his 60s who had recovered from COVID-19. The V and J genes are TRBV4-2 and TRBJ2-1; D may be TRBD1 (5 bases). The CDR3 protein is CASSPRLLQDSYNEQFF. CDR3 DNA sequence: TGTGCCAGCAGCCCACGATTGCTACAGGACTCCTACAATGAGCAGTTCTTC.